The rows below give T cell receptor beta chains drawn from one sample of a study of blood T cell repertoires in COVID-19. Generated by immunoSEQ multiplex PCR, the TCRdb table keeps only in-frame clones and is missing some. The table includes under 60,000 clones, roughly 85% detected once. Sequencing was performed on peripheral blood. The receptors come from a man in his sixties or seventies with acute or convalescent COVID-19. Each CDR3 is given with its conserved first and last residue. D genes are given only for firm matches. Clone size is shown for a subset of rows, as once, few, many or a class of expanded clone.

cdr3_length: 14; j_call: TRBJ2-1; v_call: TRBV10-2; d_call: NA; clone_size: NA; cdr3_aa: CASSARQVYNEQFF; cdr3_nt: TGCGCCAGCAGTGCGAGACAGGTTTACAATGAGCAGTTCTTC
cdr3_length: 15; j_call: TRBJ1-1; v_call: TRBV4-1; d_call: TRBD1; clone_size: NA; cdr3_aa: CASSQADRAPPEAFF; cdr3_nt: TGCGCCAGCAGCCAAGCGGACAGGGCACCGCCTGAAGCTTTCTTT
cdr3_length: 16; j_call: TRBJ1-3; v_call: TRBV9; d_call: NA; clone_size: NA; cdr3_aa: CASSVAGDRLGNTIYF; cdr3_nt: TGTGCCAGCAGCGTAGCAGGGGATCGCTTGGGAAACACCATATATTTT
cdr3_length: 16; j_call: TRBJ2-7; v_call: TRBV5-1; d_call: TRBD2; clone_size: NA; cdr3_aa: CASSLGLALISYEQYF; cdr3_nt: TGCGCCAGCAGCTTAGGACTAGCGCTTATCTCCTACGAGCAGTACTTC
cdr3_length: 15; j_call: TRBJ2-5; v_call: TRBV30; d_call: TRBD2; clone_size: NA; cdr3_aa: CAWSPGLAGGETQYF; cdr3_nt: TGTGCCTGGAGTCCAGGACTAGCGGGGGGAGAGACCCAGTACTTC
cdr3_length: 13; j_call: TRBJ2-7; v_call: TRBV6-1; d_call: NA; clone_size: NA; cdr3_aa: CASSEALTGEQYF; cdr3_nt: TGTGCCAGCAGTGAAGCGTTAACAGGCGAGCAGTACTTC
cdr3_length: 15; j_call: TRBJ2-7; v_call: TRBV9; d_call: TRBD1; clone_size: few; cdr3_aa: CASSEGATGLYEQYF; cdr3_nt: TGTGCCAGCAGCGAGGGGGCGACAGGACTCTACGAGCAGTACTTC
cdr3_length: 16; j_call: TRBJ1-5; v_call: TRBV28; d_call: NA; clone_size: NA; cdr3_aa: CASSSTARDKDQPQHF; cdr3_nt: TGTGCCAGCAGTTCCACCGCCCGGGACAAAGATCAGCCCCAGCATTTT
cdr3_length: 15; j_call: TRBJ2-3; v_call: TRBV4-3; d_call: NA; clone_size: NA; cdr3_aa: CASSQVLRGPDTQYF; cdr3_nt: TGCGCCAGCAGCCAAGTTCTGCGGGGTCCAGATACGCAGTATTTT
cdr3_length: 15; j_call: TRBJ1-4; v_call: TRBV2; d_call: TRBD1; clone_size: NA; cdr3_aa: CASRDPGQGDEKLFF; cdr3_nt: TGTGCCAGCAGAGACCCGGGACAGGGGGACGAAAAACTGTTTTTT
cdr3_length: 18; j_call: TRBJ1-4; v_call: TRBV5-1; d_call: TRBD1; clone_size: NA; cdr3_aa: CASSLAAGGGLTNEKLFF; cdr3_nt: TGCGCCAGCAGCTTGGCGGCAGGGGGCGGTCTAACTAATGAAAAACTGTTTTTT
cdr3_length: 13; j_call: TRBJ2-3; v_call: TRBV3-1/TRBV3-2; d_call: NA; clone_size: NA; cdr3_aa: CASSQAGVDTQYF; cdr3_nt: TGTGCCAGCAGCCAAGCGGGAGTAGATACGCAGTATTTT
cdr3_length: 17; j_call: TRBJ1-2; v_call: TRBV4-3; d_call: NA; clone_size: NA; cdr3_aa: CASSQDRGGEGGYGYTF; cdr3_nt: TGCGCCAGCAGCCAAGATCGCGGCGGGGAAGGAGGCTATGGCTACACCTTC
cdr3_length: 15; j_call: TRBJ2-1; v_call: TRBV5-1; d_call: TRBD2; clone_size: NA; cdr3_aa: CASRGGVAGGGEQFF; cdr3_nt: TGCGCCAGCAGGGGTGGAGTAGCGGGTGGCGGTGAGCAGTTCTTC
cdr3_length: 15; j_call: TRBJ2-1; v_call: TRBV29-1; d_call: TRBD2; clone_size: NA; cdr3_aa: CSARRGGSSYNEQFF; cdr3_nt: TGCAGCGCCAGGCGGGGGGGAAGCTCCTACAATGAGCAGTTCTTC
cdr3_length: 16; j_call: TRBJ2-1; v_call: TRBV7-9; d_call: NA; clone_size: NA; cdr3_aa: CASSQRTVSSYNEQFF; cdr3_nt: TGTGCCAGCAGCCAACGGACAGTCAGCTCCTACAATGAGCAGTTCTTC